The rows below give T cell receptor beta chains drawn from one sample of a study of CD8 T cells in ankylosing spondylitis. MiXCR, applied by TCRdb to the 5' RACE reads, yields one record per CDR3 protein. The table includes 400,000 or so distinct CDR3 sequences, roughly a quarter detected once. The sample comprised blood, either unsorted or a sorted T cell fraction (not recorded which). Receptor source: a male donor with ankylosing spondylitis. Both conserved end residues are part of each CDR3. Not every row has a clone size; where given, it reads once, few, many or a size class.

size: -; V: TRBV29-1; CDR3: CSARSDRGDEKLFF
size: few; V: TRBV20-1; CDR3: CSARRTNSPLHF
size: -; V: TRBV20-1; CDR3: CSATQGGYEKLFF
size: -; V: TRBV5-5; CDR3: CASSLVQGAIREQFF
size: -; V: TRBV20-1; CDR3: CSARDRQWNTEAFF
size: -; V: TRBV7-8; CDR3: CASSVQGGVTGELFF
size: -; V: TRBV11-2; CDR3: CASSLGRAGEQYF
size: few; V: TRBV20-1; CDR3: CSAPHFDPNYSEQFF
size: many; V: TRBV7-8; CDR3: CASSLASRNNEQFF
size: -; V: TRBV5-1; CDR3: CASSSGTATHSPLHF
size: -; V: TRBV18; CDR3: CASSPTADRERQPQHF
size: -; V: TRBV7-9; CDR3: CASSRDFQGETQYF
size: few; V: TRBV2; CDR3: CASSSRSNTGELFF
size: few; V: TRBV12-3/TRBV12-4; CDR3: CASTRTARARYSPLHF
size: -; V: TRBV12-3/TRBV12-4; CDR3: CASTGTDTNYGYTF
size: -; V: TRBV5-1; CDR3: CASSLASGGETQYF
size: -; V: TRBV16; CDR3: CASSQITSGGYNEQFF
size: -; V: TRBV20-1; CDR3: CSASPGTNNQPQHF
size: few; V: TRBV6-2/TRBV6-3; CDR3: CASRYVGSNQPQHF
size: -; V: TRBV20-1; CDR3: CSADSTGSLSNQPQHF
size: -; V: TRBV20-1; CDR3: CSARETSAKMEQFF
size: few; V: TRBV29-1; CDR3: CSVGGGGAEAFF
size: -; V: TRBV10-3; CDR3: CAISESGLAGTGELFF
size: few; V: TRBV12-3/TRBV12-4; CDR3: CASSLVRTGADGYTF
size: few; V: TRBV29-1; CDR3: CSGGTKSTDTQYF
size: few; V: TRBV4-1; CDR3: CASSLRRSQETQYF